The rows below give T cell receptor beta chains drawn from one sample of a study of T cells after somatic rescue of genetic block. Clones were sequenced by immunoSEQ multiplex PCR, and TCRdb holds only the in-frame ones, with some missing. The repertoire holds around 100,000 clones, with over 80% as singletons. Sequencing was done on a sample of peripheral blood mononuclear cells (PBMCs). The receptors originated from a young woman. Each CDR3 is given with its conserved first and last residue. A D gene is named only where the DNA matches it firmly. The size field is filled for only some rows; it gives once, few, many or a size class.

j_call d_call clone_size v_call cdr3_nt cdr3_aa
TRBJ1-1 . medium-sized TRBV6-5 TGTGCCAGCAGCTCACAGGCTTTGAACACTGAAGCTTTCTTT CASSSQALNTEAFF
TRBJ2-6 . . TRBV6-1 TGTGCCAGCAGTGAAGCCGGCTCTGGGGCCAACGTCCTGACTTTC CASSEAGSGANVLTF
TRBJ1-3 . . TRBV2 TGTGCCAGCAGTGAAGAACAGATCTCTGGAAACACCATATATTTT CASSEEQISGNTIYF
TRBJ1-5 TRBD1 . TRBV19 TGTGCCAGTAGTATGCAGGGGGGTCAGCCCCAGCATTTT CASSMQGGQPQHF
TRBJ2-2 . . TRBV10-3 TGTGCCATCAGTGAGCGGTTAGCCAGGAACACCGGGGAGCTGTTTTTT CAISERLARNTGELFF
TRBJ2-3 . . TRBV7-3 TGTGCCAGCAGCTTAGGCGCTGGGGGAACAGATACGCAGTATTTT CASSLGAGGTDTQYF
TRBJ2-1 . . TRBV14 TGTGCCAGCAGCCAAGGCCAGGCCTTCTACAATGAGCAGTTCTTC CASSQGQAFYNEQFF
TRBJ1-2 . few TRBV2 TGTGCCAGCGAGCGCAGGAGATATGGCTACACCTTC CASERRRYGYTF
TRBJ1-1 . . TRBV6-5 TGTGCCAGCAGTGCGACTCCTGGTCGGGCTGAAGCTTTCTTT CASSATPGRAEAFF
TRBJ1-4 . once TRBV29-1 TGCAGCGTGAACCGGGACTCTAATGAAAAACTGTTTTTT CSVNRDSNEKLFF
TRBJ2-2 . . TRBV9 TGTGCCAGCAGCGTAGCACTAGCGAACACCGGGGAGCTGTTTTTT CASSVALANTGELFF
TRBJ2-2 . few TRBV7-9 TGTGCCAGCAGCTTAGCGGTCACCGGGGAGCTGTTTTTT CASSLAVTGELFF
TRBJ2-1 . . TRBV7-9 TGTGCCAGCAGCCTTTTTGTAGACCCACATGAGCAGTTCTTC CASSLFVDPHEQFF
TRBJ1-5 TRBD1 . TRBV19 TGTGCCAGTAGTGGCACAGGGGTGGGGGGACCCCAGCATTTT CASSGTGVGGPQHF
TRBJ1-1 . few TRBV11-3 TGTGCCAGCAGCCTCACGGTTAACACTGAAGCTTTCTTT CASSLTVNTEAFF
TRBJ2-1 . . TRBV6-1 TGTGCCAGCACGAGGGGTAATGAGCAGTTCTTC CASTRGNEQFF
TRBJ1-3 . once TRBV30 TGTGCCTGGATGAGAGACACCATATATTTT CAWMRDTIYF
TRBJ2-7 . . TRBV5-8 TGTGCCAGCAGCTTAGGGGGACCCTACGAGCAGTACTTC CASSLGGPYEQYF
TRBJ2-2 . . TRBV7-9 TGTGCCAGCAGCCCACAGGGAGCGAACACCGGGGAGCTGTTTTTT CASSPQGANTGELFF
TRBJ2-7 TRBD1 . TRBV6-1 TGTGCCAGCTTCCCGGGACAGGCTAGCGAGCAGTACTTC CASFPGQASEQYF
TRBJ2-5 . . TRBV11-2 TGTGCCAGCAGCCGGGACCGGGGTAGAGAGACCCAGTACTTC CASSRDRGRETQYF
TRBJ2-2 . once TRBV9 TGTGCCAGCAACCAGAGGGGGGGTTCGAGCACCGGGGAGCTGTTTTTT CASNQRGGSSTGELFF
TRBJ1-1 TRBD1 . TRBV6-1 TGTGCCAGCCAGACAGGGGGAGTTAACACTGAAGCTTTCTTT CASQTGGVNTEAFF
TRBJ2-7 . . TRBV5-4 TGTGCCAGCAGTCCCGGAGGCGGGGACTCCTACGAGCAGTACTTC CASSPGGGDSYEQYF
TRBJ1-1 . . TRBV28 TGTGCCAGCAGTTTATCTCTGGAGGGGAGAGAAGCTTTCTTT CASSLSLEGREAFF
TRBJ1-3 . . TRBV2 TGTGCCAGCAGTCCACAAGTGGGAGGGGCTGGAAACACCATATATTTT CASSPQVGGAGNTIYF
TRBJ2-7 . once TRBV19 TGTGCCAGTAGTGATGGCGTTCCCTTAAACATCTACGAGCAGTACTTC CASSDGVPLNIYEQYF
TRBJ2-2 . . TRBV7-6 TGTGCCAGCAGCTTCGATGCCGGGGAGCTGTTTTTT CASSFDAGELFF
TRBJ1-6 . . TRBV20-1 TGCAGTGCTATTGATTCACCCCTCCACTTT CSAIDSPLHF
TRBJ1-3 . . TRBV7-9 TGTGCCAGCAGCAAACGTACGCCAGGGGCCGGAAACACCATATATTTT CASSKRTPGAGNTIYF
TRBJ2-6 . . TRBV7-7 TGTGCCAGCAGCCCTCACGTTAAGCCACAAAGTCGGGCCAACGTCCTGACTTTC CASSPHVKPQSRANVLTF
TRBJ1-3 . . TRBV7-9 TGTGCCAGCAGCTTATCCCTCAGTAGTCAGGGAGGACCTGGAAACACCATATATTTT CASSLSLSSQGGPGNTIYF